The 11 T cell receptor beta chains given below trace back to one sample, sequenced in a study of vaccination effects on CD4 cells after COVID-19. TCRdb's copy holds only in-frame clones and misses some; the assay was immunoSEQ multiplex PCR. This table holds roughly 70,000 clones, around three quarters found once. The antigens these receptors bind are not known. Under the ViraFEST assay, PBMC were stimulated with viral peptide pools so that antigen-specific CD4+ T cells expanded. Sequencing was performed afterwards. The culture ran for roughly ten days, and then CD4+ T cells were isolated. Participants completed two doses of the BNT162b2 or mRNA-1273 vaccine. The sequenced sample was CD4+ T cells from PBMCs cultured with HCoV-OC43 spike peptides, obtained after COVID-19 vaccination. Subset reported: HCoV-OC43 spike overlapping peptide pool stimulation. The source of these receptors is a human donor who received a COVID-19 vaccine.

J is TRBJ2-7 and V is TRBV3-1 (or the pseudogene TRBV3-2), with TRBD1 matching 7 bases. Germline assignment: CDR1 LGHDT and CDR2 YNNKEL (reference sequence). Trimming at V came to 6 bases and at J to 3 bases, leaving 11 bases not matched to a gene. The CDR3 covers 15 residues. This CDR3 is CASSPSAGGYYEQYV. As DNA, the CDR3 is TGTGCCAGCAGTCCGTCGGCAGGGGGATACTACGAGCAGTACGTC.

The CDR3 spells CASSQVKAGNQGTQYF. The CDR3 coding sequence is TGTGCCAGCAGCCAAGTAAAAGCGGGCAATCAAGGTACGCAGTATTTT. The chain couples TRBV3-1 (or the pseudogene TRBV3-2) to TRBJ2-3; D is perhaps TRBD2 (6 bases). The CDR3 runs 16 residues. The germline CDR1 and CDR2 sequences are LGHDT and YNNKEL (reference sequence). Trimming pared 1 base from V and 8 bases from J, leaving 19 bases between.

The DNA of the CDR3 is TGCGCCAGCAGAGGACAGGGAGGAAATCAGCCCCAGCATTTT. Its translation: CASRGQGGNQPQHF. The chain uses TRBV10-2 and TRBJ1-5; 8 bases are a match to TRBD1. The germline gives CDR1 WSHSY, CDR2 SAAADI. Trimming at V came to 6 bases and at J to 4 bases, leaving 5 bases not matched to a gene. This CDR3 has 14 amino acids.

The rearrangement joins TRBV18 to TRBJ2-2; the D gene could be TRBD1 or TRBD2 (6 bases each). V was trimmed by 0 bases and J by 4 bases, leaving 12 bases between them. Germline V gene data show CDR1 as KGHSH and CDR2 as LQKENI. The CDR3 totals 16 residues. DNA for the CDR3: TGTGCCAGCTCACCACCGGGGGCGGGGATCACCGGGGAGCTGTTTTTT. It yields the protein CASSPPGAGITGELFF.

The gene calls are TRBV5-1 and TRBJ1-2, with D maybe TRBD1 (6 bases). CDR1 and CDR2 from the germline V gene are SGHRS and YFSETQ. V was cut by 0 bases and J by 6 bases, with 18 bases left in between. CDR3 size: 16 residues. Here the CDR3 DNA reads TGCGCCAGCAGCTTGGAATCTTCGGGGGCTGTGGATGGCTACACCTTC. It codes for CASSLESSGAVDGYTF.

This clone was detected a few times. Here the CDR3 DNA reads TGCGCCAGCAGCCACCGCACAGGGCGAGGCTACACCTTC. It encodes CASSHRTGRGYTF. The chain has TRBV4-1 and TRBJ1-2, with a weak D call TRBD1 (6 bases). V dropped 3 bases and J dropped 8 bases, with 13 bases sitting between them. The CDR3 runs to 13 residues. The germline V gene encodes CDR1 MGHRA and CDR2 YSYEKL.

This clone was seen more than once but under ten times. The chain recombines TRBV10-2 with TRBJ1-6; the D gene is possibly TRBD1 (5 bases). The ends were cut back, 10 bases at V and 4 bases at J, with 17 bases in the middle. Looked up from germline, CDR1 is WSHSY and CDR2 is SAAADI. This CDR3 is 15 amino acids long. The CDR3 nucleotides are TGCGCCACCGGGTCAGGACAAGCATATAATTCACCCCTCCACTTT. Protein sequence: CATGSGQAYNSPLHF.

This clone was observed a handful of times. One end of the junction is discordant with germline, which a read error may explain. The chain has TRBV10-3 and TRBJ2-3, with 9 bases that match TRBD2. There are 12 residues in the CDR3. The germline gives CDR1 ENHRY, CDR2 SYGVKD. CDR3 amino acids: CAISESGTSSHF. The CDR3 bases are TGTGCCATCAGTGAGTCAGGGACTAGCTCGCATTTT.

V usage is TRBV30 and J usage is TRBJ2-5; either TRBD1 or TRBD2 may fit D (5 bases each). This CDR3 spans 15 amino acids. V was shortened by 0 bases and J by 4 bases, with 15 bases between the two germline ends. Germline lookup yields CDR1 GTSNPN and CDR2 SVGIG (reference sequence). The CDR3, as DNA: TGTGCCTGGAGTGTTCCTACAGTCGGGGCAGAGACCCAGTACTTC. Amino acid sequence: CAWSVPTVGAETQYF.

This clone appeared once. The chain carries TRBV18 and TRBJ2-5, with 15 bases that match TRBD2. The junction had 4 bases not matched to a gene; V was cut back by 3 bases and J by 2 bases. From germline, CDR1 is KGHSH and CDR2 LQKENI. CDR3 size: 17 residues. In nucleotides, the CDR3 is TGTGCCAGCTCACCCAAGGGACTAGCGGGGGGACAAGAGACCCAGTACTTC. As protein: CASSPKGLAGGQETQYF. Based on the CDR3 plus reference TRBV18 and TRBJ2-5, the full variable domain is NAGVMQNPRHLVRRRGQEARLRCSPMKGHSHVYWYRQLPEEGLKFMVYLQKENIIDESGMPKERFSAEFPKEGPSILRIQQVVRGDSAAYFCASSPKGLAGGQETQYFGPGTRLLVL.

This chain joins TRBV6-1 and TRBJ2-2, with D perhaps matching TRBD1 (5 bases). CDR3 length: 22 amino acids. The germline gives CDR1 MNHNS, CDR2 SASEGT. The V end was cut by 6 bases, the J end by 0 bases, with 32 bases between. CDR3 loop: CASRENLFLQGNEGANTGELFF. DNA for the CDR3: TGTGCCAGCAGGGAAAACCTTTTTCTGCAGGGTAATGAAGGGGCGAACACCGGGGAGCTGTTTTTT.